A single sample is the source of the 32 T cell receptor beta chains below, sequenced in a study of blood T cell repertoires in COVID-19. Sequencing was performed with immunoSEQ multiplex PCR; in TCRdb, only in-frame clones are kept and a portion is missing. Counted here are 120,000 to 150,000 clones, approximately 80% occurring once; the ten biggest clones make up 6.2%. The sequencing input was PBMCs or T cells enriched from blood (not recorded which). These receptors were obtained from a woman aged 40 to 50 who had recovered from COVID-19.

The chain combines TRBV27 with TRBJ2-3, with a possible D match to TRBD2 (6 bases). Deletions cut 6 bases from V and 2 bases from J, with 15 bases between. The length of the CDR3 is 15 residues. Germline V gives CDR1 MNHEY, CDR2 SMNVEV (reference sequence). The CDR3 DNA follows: TGTGCCAGCAGCCCCACGGGGGTCATCACAGATACGCAGTATTTT. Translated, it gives CASSPTGVITDTQYF.

In nucleotides, the CDR3 is TGTGCCAGCAGTCAAAGGGGGCTGGGGCTTGGCAATCAGCCCCAGCATTTT. Protein sequence: CASSQRGLGLGNQPQHF. This chain uses TRBV2 with TRBJ1-5, with 7 bases that match TRBD1. Looked up from germline, CDR1 is SNHLY and CDR2 is FYNNEI. V lost 5 bases, J lost 2 bases, and 12 bases stayed unmatched. The CDR3 extends over 17 amino acids.

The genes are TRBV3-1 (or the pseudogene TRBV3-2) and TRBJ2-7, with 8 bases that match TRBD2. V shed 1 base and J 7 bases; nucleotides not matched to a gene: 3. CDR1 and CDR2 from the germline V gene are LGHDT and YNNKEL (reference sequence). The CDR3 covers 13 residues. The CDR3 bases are TGTGCCAGCAGCCAAGTAGGCGGGGGGGAGCAGTACTTC. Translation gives CASSQVGGGEQYF.

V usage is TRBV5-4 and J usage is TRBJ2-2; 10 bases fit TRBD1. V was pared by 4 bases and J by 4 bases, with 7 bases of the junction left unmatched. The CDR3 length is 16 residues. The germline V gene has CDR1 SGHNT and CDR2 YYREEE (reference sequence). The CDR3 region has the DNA TGTGCCAGCAGCGGGAGACAGGGGGCGGGCACCGGGGAGCTGTTTTTT. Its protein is CASSGRQGAGTGELFF.

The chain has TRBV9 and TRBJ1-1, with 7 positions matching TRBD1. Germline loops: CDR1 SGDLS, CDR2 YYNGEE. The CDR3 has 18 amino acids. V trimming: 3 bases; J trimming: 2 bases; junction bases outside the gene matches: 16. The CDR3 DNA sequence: TGTGCCAGCAGCGCCCTAAACGAACCGGGACAGATTAACACTGAAGCTTTCTTT. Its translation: CASSALNEPGQINTEAFF. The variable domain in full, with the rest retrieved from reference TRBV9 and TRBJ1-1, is DSGVTQTPKHLITATGQRVTLRCSPRSGDLSVYWYQQSLDQGLQFLIQYYNGEERAKGNILERFSAQQFPDLHSELNLSSLELGDSALYFCASSALNEPGQINTEAFFGQGTRLTVV.

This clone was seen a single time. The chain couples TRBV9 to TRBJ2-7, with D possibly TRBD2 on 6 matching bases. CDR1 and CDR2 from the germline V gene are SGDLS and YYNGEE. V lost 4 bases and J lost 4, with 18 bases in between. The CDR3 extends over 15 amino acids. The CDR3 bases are TGTGCCAGCAGCCCCGCAGGGATGGAGGGGTACGAGCAGTACTTC. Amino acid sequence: CASSPAGMEGYEQYF. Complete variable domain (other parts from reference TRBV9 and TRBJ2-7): DSGVTQTPKHLITATGQRVTLRCSPRSGDLSVYWYQQSLDQGLQFLIQYYNGEERAKGNILERFSAQQFPDLHSELNLSSLELGDSALYFCASSPAGMEGYEQYFGPGTRLTVT.

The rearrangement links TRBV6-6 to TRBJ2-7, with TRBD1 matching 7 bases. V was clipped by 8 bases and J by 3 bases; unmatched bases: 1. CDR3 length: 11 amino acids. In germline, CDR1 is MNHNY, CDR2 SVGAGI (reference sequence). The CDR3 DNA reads TGTGCCAGCGGGACAGACTACGAGCAGTACTTC. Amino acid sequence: CASGTDYEQYF.

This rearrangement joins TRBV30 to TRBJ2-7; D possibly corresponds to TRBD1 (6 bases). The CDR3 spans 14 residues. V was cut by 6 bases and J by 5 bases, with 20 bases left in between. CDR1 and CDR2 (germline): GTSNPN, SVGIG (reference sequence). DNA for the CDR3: TGTGCCTGTGATACAGGGAGCCCCCCTCACGAGCAGTACTTC. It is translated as CACDTGSPPHEQYF.

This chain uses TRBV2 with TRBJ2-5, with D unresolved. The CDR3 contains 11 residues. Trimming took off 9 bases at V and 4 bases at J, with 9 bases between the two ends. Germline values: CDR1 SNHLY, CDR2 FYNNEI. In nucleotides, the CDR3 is TGTGCCAGTTCATCGGGAGAGACCCAGTACTTC. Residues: CASSSGETQYF.

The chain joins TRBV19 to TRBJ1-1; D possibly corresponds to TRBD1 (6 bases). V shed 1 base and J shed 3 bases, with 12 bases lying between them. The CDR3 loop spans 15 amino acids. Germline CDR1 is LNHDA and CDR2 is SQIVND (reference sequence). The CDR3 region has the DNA TGTGCCAGTAGTATAGGGGGGGGCTTTGACACTGAAGCTTTCTTT. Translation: CASSIGGGFDTEAFF.

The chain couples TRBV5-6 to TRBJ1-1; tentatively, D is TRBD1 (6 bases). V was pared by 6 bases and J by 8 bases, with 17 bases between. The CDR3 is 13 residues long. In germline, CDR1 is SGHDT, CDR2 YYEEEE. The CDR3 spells CASTLRGGVEAFF. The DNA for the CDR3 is TGTGCCAGCACCCTAAGGGGGGGGGTAGAAGCTTTCTTT.

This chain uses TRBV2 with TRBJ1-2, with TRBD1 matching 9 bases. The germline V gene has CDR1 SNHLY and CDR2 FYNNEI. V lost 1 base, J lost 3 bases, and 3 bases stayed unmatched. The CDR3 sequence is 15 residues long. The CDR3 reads CASSEVGQGHYGYTF. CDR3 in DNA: TGTGCCAGCAGTGAAGTGGGACAGGGCCACTATGGCTACACCTTC.

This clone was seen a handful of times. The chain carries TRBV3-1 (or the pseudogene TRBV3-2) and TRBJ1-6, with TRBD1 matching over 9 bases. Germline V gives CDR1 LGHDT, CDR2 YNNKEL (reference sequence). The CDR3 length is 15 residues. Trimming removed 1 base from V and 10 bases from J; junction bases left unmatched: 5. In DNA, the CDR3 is TGTGCCAGCAGCCAAGCCGGGACAGGGAACTCACCCCTCCACTTT. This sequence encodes CASSQAGTGNSPLHF.

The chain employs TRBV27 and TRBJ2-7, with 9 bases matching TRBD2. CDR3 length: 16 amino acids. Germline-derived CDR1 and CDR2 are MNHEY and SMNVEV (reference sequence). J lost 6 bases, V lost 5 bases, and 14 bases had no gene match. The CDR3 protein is CASSILAGALVGEQYF. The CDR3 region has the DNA TGTGCCAGCAGTATTTTAGCGGGAGCCCTCGTGGGCGAGCAGTACTTC.

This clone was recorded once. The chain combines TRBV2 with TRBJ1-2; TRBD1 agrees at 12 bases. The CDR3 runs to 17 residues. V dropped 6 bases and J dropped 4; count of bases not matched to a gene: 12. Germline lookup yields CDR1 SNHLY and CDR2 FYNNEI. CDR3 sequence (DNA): TGTGCCAGCAGCCGAGGGGGACAGGGGGCGCAGAGCTATGGCTACACCTTC. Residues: CASSRGGQGAQSYGYTF.

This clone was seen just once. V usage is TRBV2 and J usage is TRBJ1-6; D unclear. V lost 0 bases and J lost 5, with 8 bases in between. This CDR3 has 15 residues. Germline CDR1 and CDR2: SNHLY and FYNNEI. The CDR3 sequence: CASSEATGNNSPLHF. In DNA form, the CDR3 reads TGTGCCAGCAGTGAAGCGACGGGAAATAATTCACCCCTCCACTTT.

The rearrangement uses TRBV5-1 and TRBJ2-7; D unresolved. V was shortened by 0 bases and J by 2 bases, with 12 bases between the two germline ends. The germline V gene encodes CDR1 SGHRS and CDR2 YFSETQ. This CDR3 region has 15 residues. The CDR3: CASSLAVNRPYEQYF. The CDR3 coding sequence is TGCGCCAGCAGCTTGGCCGTAAACAGACCCTACGAGCAGTACTTC.

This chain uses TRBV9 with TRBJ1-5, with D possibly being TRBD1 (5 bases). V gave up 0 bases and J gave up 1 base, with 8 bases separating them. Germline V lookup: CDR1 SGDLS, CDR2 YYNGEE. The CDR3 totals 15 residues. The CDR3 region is CASSVAPGSNQPQHF. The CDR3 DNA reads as TGTGCCAGCAGCGTAGCCCCAGGGAGCAATCAGCCCCAGCATTTT.

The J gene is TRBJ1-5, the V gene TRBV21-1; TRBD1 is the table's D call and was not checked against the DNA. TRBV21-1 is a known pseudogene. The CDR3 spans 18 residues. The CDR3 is CASSPHPAGTDQDQPQHF. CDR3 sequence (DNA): TGTGCCAGCAGCCCCCATCCCGCCGGGACAGACCAGGATCAGCCCCAGCATTTT.

DNA of the CDR3: TGTGCCAGCAGCGCACGACAGGGGGCCAGCGCGCCTCTGACTTTC. Its protein is CASSARQGASAPLTF. The chain has TRBV9 and TRBJ2-6, with TRBD1 matching over 10 bases. The length of the CDR3 is 15 residues. J gave up 16 bases and V 3 bases, and 13 bases lay outside the gene matches. CDR1 is SGDLS and CDR2 is YYNGEE in the germline V gene.

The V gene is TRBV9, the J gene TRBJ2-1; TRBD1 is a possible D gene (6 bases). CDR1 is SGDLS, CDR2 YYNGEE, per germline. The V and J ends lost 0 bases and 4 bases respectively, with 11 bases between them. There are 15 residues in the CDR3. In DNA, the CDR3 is TGTGCCAGCAGCGTAGAGGGGGACCGGTACAATGAGCAGTTCTTC. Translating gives CASSVEGDRYNEQFF.

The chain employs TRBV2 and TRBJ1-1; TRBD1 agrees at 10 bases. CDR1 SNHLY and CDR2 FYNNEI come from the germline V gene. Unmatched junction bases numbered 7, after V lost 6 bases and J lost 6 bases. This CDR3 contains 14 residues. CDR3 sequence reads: CASREGTGDPEAFF. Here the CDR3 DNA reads TGTGCCAGCAGGGAGGGGACAGGGGACCCTGAAGCTTTCTTT.

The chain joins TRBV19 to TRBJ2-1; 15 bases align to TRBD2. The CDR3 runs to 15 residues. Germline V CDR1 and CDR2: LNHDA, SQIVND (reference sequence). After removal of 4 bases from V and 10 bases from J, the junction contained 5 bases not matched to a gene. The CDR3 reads CASSTRTSGRAEQFF. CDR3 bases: TGTGCCAGTAGTACCCGGACTAGCGGGAGGGCGGAGCAGTTCTTC.

The DNA for the CDR3 is TGTGCCACCAAGGGGGAGAACACCGGGGAGCTGTTTTTT. Amino acid sequence: CATKGENTGELFF. The chain is built from TRBV10-3 and TRBJ2-2, with a possible D match to TRBD1 (6 bases). The CDR3 extends over 13 amino acids. CDR1 and CDR2 from the germline V gene are ENHRY and SYGVKD. V dropped 10 bases and J dropped 1 base, with 10 bases sitting between them.

The CDR3 loop reads CASSLGQLQETQYF. The CDR3 region has the DNA TGTGCCAGCAGCCTGGGACAGCTTCAAGAGACCCAGTACTTC. The chain joins TRBV3-1 (or the pseudogene TRBV3-2) to TRBJ2-5; 7 bases line up with TRBD1. Germline CDR1 LGHDT, CDR2 YNNKEL (reference sequence). V shed 4 bases and J 2 bases; nucleotides not matched to a gene: 4. The CDR3 is 14 amino acids.

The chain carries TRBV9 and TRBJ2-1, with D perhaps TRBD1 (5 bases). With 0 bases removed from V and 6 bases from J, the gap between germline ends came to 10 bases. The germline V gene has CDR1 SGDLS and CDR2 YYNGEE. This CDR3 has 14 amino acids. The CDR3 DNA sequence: TGTGCCAGCAGCGTAGGGGGCATCCCCAATGAGCAGTTCTTC. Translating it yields CASSVGGIPNEQFF.

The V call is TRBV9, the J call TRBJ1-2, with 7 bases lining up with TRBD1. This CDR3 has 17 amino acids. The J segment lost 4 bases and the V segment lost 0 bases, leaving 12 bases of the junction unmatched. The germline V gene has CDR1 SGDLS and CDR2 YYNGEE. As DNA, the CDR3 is TGTGCCAGCAGCGTAGACCCAAAGGGGGCGATCCCCTATGGCTACACCTTC. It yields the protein CASSVDPKGAIPYGYTF.

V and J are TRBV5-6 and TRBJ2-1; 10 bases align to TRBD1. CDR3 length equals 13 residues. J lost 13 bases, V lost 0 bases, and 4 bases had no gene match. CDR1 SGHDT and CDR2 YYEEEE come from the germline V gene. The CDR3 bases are TGTGCCAGCAGCTTGGTGGGACAGGGGCTTCAGTTCTTC. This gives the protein CASSLVGQGLQFF.

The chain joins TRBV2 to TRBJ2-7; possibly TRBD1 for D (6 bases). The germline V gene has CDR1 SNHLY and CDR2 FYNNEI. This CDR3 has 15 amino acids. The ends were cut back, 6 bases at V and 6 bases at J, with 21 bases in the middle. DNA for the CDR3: TGTGCCAGCAGAACCTACAGGACAGAGGGAGCCGAGCAGTACTTC. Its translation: CASRTYRTEGAEQYF.

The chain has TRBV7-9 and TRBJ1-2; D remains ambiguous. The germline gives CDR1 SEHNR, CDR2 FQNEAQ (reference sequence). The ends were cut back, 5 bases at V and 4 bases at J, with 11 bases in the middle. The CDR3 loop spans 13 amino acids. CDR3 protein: CASSPEQLYGYTF. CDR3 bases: TGTGCCAGCAGCCCGGAGCAGCTCTATGGCTACACCTTC.

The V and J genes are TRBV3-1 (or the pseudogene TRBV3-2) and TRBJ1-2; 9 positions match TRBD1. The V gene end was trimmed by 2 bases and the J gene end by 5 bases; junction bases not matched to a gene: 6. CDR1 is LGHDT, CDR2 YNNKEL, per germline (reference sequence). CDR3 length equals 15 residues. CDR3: CASSQTGQGQYGYTF. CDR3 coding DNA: TGTGCCAGCAGCCAAACAGGACAGGGGCAATATGGCTACACCTTC.

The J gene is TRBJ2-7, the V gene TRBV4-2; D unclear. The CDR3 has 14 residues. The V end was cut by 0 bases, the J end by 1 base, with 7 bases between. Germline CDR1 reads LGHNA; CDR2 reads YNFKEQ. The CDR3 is CASSQEPVSYEQYF. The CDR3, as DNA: TGTGCCAGCAGCCAAGAACCGGTATCCTACGAGCAGTACTTC.